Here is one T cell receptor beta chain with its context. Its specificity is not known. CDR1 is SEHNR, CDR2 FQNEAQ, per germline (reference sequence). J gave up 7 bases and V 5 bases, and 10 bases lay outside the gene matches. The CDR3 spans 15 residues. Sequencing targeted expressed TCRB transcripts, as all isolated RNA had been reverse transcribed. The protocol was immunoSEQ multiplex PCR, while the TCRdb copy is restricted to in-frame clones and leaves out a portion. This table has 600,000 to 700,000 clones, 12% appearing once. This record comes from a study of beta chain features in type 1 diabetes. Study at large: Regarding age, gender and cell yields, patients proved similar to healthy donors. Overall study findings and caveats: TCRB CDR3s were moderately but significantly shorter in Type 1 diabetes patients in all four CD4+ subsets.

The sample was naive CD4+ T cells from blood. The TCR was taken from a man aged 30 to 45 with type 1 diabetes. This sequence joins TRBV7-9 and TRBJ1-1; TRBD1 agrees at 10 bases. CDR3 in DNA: TGTGCCAGCAGCGCCCGACAGGGGGCGACGAGTGAAGCTTTCTTT. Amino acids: CASSARQGATSEAFF.